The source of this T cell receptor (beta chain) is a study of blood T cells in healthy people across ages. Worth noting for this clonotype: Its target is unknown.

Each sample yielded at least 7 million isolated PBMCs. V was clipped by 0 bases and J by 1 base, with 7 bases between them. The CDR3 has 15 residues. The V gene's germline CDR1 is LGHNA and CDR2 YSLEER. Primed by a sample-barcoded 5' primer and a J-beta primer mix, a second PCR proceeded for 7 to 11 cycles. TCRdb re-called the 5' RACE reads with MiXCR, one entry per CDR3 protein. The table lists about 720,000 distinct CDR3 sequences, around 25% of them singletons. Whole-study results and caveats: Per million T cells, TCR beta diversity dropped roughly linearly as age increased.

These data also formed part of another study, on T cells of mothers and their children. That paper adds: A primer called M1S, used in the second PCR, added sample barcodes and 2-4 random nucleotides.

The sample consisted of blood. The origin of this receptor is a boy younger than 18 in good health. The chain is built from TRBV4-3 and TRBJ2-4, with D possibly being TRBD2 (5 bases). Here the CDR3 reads CASSQDRDAKNIQYF. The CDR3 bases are TGCGCCAGCAGCCAAGACCGGGATGCCAAAAACATTCAGTACTTC.